The entry below gives a single TCR beta chain sequence along with its context. This sample is part of a study of blood T cell repertoires in COVID-19. Within the 2 weeks before study entry, each person in the exposed group met a COVID-19 case. Some clones are missing from TCRdb's copy, which holds only in-frame ones; the method was immunoSEQ multiplex PCR. This sample carries fewer than 250,000 clones, roughly 80% of them seen once, and the ten largest clones take about 3.8%. CDR1 is MGHDK, CDR2 SYGVNS, per germline. V was pared by 4 bases and J by 1 base, with 2 bases of the junction left unmatched. The CDR3 is 16 amino acids.

This clonotype was obtained from a woman aged 40-49 years who had been exposed to COVID-19. The sequenced material came from PBMCs or T cells enriched from blood (not recorded which). This rearrangement joins TRBV25-1 to TRBJ2-3, with 13 bases fitting TRBD2. CDR3 sequence: CASSAGTSGGTDTQYF. The CDR3, as DNA: TGTGCCAGCAGTGCCGGGACTAGCGGGGGCACAGATACGCAGTATTTT.